The rows below give T cell receptor beta chains drawn from one sample of a study of blood T cell repertoires in COVID-19. TCRdb's table, derived via immunoSEQ multiplex PCR, lists solely in-frame clones and lacks some. The sample shows roughly 81,000 clones, about 87% of them seen only once. What was sequenced was peripheral blood. These receptors originate from a man aged 40-50 years with acute or convalescent COVID-19. CDR3s include the opening cysteine and the closing phenylalanine or tryptophan. A D gene is named only where the DNA matches it firmly. Not all rows give a size; the values are once, few, many and, for expanded clones, a class.

J,V,D,size,CDR3,DNA
TRBJ1-1,TRBV18,-,-,CASSPQAENTEAFF,TGTGCCAGCTCACCGCAGGCAGAGAACACTGAAGCTTTCTTT
TRBJ2-3,TRBV30,-,-,CAGGGAAFSTDTQYF,TGTGCCGGAGGGGGGGCCGCATTTAGCACAGATACGCAGTATTTT
TRBJ1-2,TRBV10-3,-,-,CAISEESGYTF,TGTGCCATCAGTGAGGAGTCTGGCTACACCTTC
TRBJ2-5,TRBV9,TRBD2,-,CASSDTGGDGETQYF,TGCGCCAGCAGCGACACGGGGGGGGATGGAGAGACCCAGTACTTC
TRBJ1-1,TRBV27,-,-,CASSPQEYTEAFF,TGTGCCAGCAGTCCCCAAGAGTACACTGAAGCTTTCTTT
TRBJ1-1,TRBV27,-,-,CASSSGNTEAFF,TGTGCCAGCAGTTCCGGGAACACTGAAGCTTTCTTT
TRBJ2-2,TRBV6-6,TRBD1,few,CASRLSGQQNTGELFF,TGTGCCAGCAGGCTTTCGGGACAGCAGAACACCGGGGAGCTGTTTTTT
TRBJ2-7,TRBV6-6,TRBD1,-,CASSRKPGQGSEQYF,TGTGCCAGCAGCAGAAAACCGGGACAGGGTTCCGAGCAGTACTTC
TRBJ1-5,TRBV24-1,TRBD1,-,CATSGTGGLGNQPQHF,TGTGCCACCAGTGGCACAGGGGGCCTCGGCAATCAGCCCCAGCATTTT
TRBJ2-1,TRBV3-1/TRBV3-2,TRBD2,-,CASSPPHSGTYNEQFF,TGTGCCAGCTCCCCTCCCCATAGCGGGACCTACAATGAGCAGTTCTTC
TRBJ2-7,TRBV7-8,-,-,CASSLTGTLAYEQYF,TGTGCCAGCAGCTTAACGGGAACCCTCGCCTACGAGCAGTACTTC
TRBJ2-1,TRBV25-1,TRBD2,-,CASSEYSQAGGSNEQFF,TGTGCCAGCAGTGAATATAGTCAGGCGGGAGGGTCTAATGAGCAGTTCTTC
TRBJ2-7,TRBV5-4,-,-,CASSLDFPREQYF,TGTGCCAGCAGCTTGGATTTCCCGCGGGAGCAGTACTTC
TRBJ1-5,TRBV15,-,-,CATSSGGLRGHNQPQHF,TGTGCCACCAGCAGCGGTGGATTGCGCGGACACAATCAGCCCCAGCATTTT
TRBJ2-7,TRBV27,TRBD2,-,CASSLDGPGTSGSYEQYF,TGTGCCAGCAGTTTAGACGGTCCCGGCACTAGCGGGAGTTACGAGCAGTACTTC
TRBJ2-1,TRBV18,TRBD1,-,CASSPLDREHEQFF,TGTGCCAGCTCACCGCTGGACAGGGAGCATGAGCAGTTCTTC
TRBJ2-3,TRBV4-1,TRBD1,-,CASSPTLLTGVTQYF,TGCGCCAGCAGCCCGACCCTTTTGACAGGGGTGACGCAGTATTTT
TRBJ1-2,TRBV19,TRBD1,-,CASTTDRDSLGGYTF,TGTGCCAGTACCACCGACAGGGACTCACTCGGGGGCTACACCTTC
TRBJ2-1,TRBV9,-,-,CASSPLGGSYNEQFF,TGTGCCAGCAGCCCACTGGGAGGCTCCTACAATGAGCAGTTCTTC
TRBJ2-7,TRBV7-2,TRBD2,-,CASSLAVGGRLNEQYF,TGTGCCAGCAGCTTAGCCGTCGGGGGGAGGTTGAACGAGCAGTACTTC
TRBJ1-1,TRBV9,TRBD1,-,CASSPRDRDNTEAFF,TGTGCCAGCAGCCCCCGGGACAGGGATAACACTGAAGCTTTCTTT
TRBJ1-5,TRBV12-5,-,-,CASGPPGGGLNNQPQHF,TGTGCTAGTGGTCCCCCCGGAGGAGGACTAAACAATCAGCCCCAGCATTTT